The 9 T cell receptor beta chains listed next were all sequenced from one sample in a study of CD8 T cells in ankylosing spondylitis. Their antigens are not known. TCRdb used MiXCR to reprocess the 5' RACE reads, holding one entry per CDR3 protein. This sample has approximately 540,000 distinct CDR3 sequences, with roughly 13% found just once. Study observations and caveats: Seemingly distinctive of ankylosing spondylitis blood was a TCR beta motif formed by eight highly homologous variants.

Sequencing was carried out using blood, either unsorted or a sorted T cell fraction (not recorded which). These receptors came from a male donor with ankylosing spondylitis.

This clonotype was recorded a few times. The rearrangement uses TRBV7-2 and TRBJ2-2; tentatively, D is TRBD2 (5 bases). The CDR3 consists of 16 residues. Deletions cut 5 bases from V and 4 bases from J, with 17 bases between. Germline values: CDR1 SGHTA, CDR2 FQGNSA. The CDR3 sequence is CASSPRRDYGTGELFF. The CDR3 coding sequence is TGTGCCAGCAGCCCCCGACGGGATTATGGCACCGGGGAGCTGTTTTTT.

This clonotype was counted a few times. This chain connects TRBV20-1 to TRBJ2-5, with no clear D. Germline values: CDR1 DFQATT, CDR2 SNEGSKA (reference sequence). This CDR3 has 15 residues. V lost 6 bases to trimming and J lost 7 bases, with 24 bases between them. DNA for the CDR3: TGCAGTGCCCCGCCCAGGACGGCAGGTAGCTGGACCCAGTACTTC. It yields the protein CSAPPRTAGSWTQYF.

This clonotype was observed a few times. The rearrangement joins TRBV18 to TRBJ2-5; no reliable D call. Deletions cut 2 bases from V and 4 bases from J, with 8 bases between. This CDR3 has 13 amino acids. Looked up from germline, CDR1 is KGHSH and CDR2 is LQKENI. In DNA form, the CDR3 reads TGTGCCAGCTCACCAGTCCACCCAGAGACCCAGTACTTC. It is translated as CASSPVHPETQYF.

This clonotype showed up just a few times. This chain uses TRBV6-5 with TRBJ1-1, with D possibly TRBD1 on 5 matching bases. The germline V gene encodes CDR1 MNHEY and CDR2 SVGAGI. With 0 bases removed from V and 2 bases from J, the gap between germline ends came to 10 bases. There are 15 residues in the CDR3. The CDR3 coding sequence is TGTGCCAGCAGTTACTCTTGGCAGGGTAACACTGAAGCTTTCTTT. Its protein is CASSYSWQGNTEAFF.

J is TRBJ1-2 and V is TRBV5-1, with a tentative D call TRBD1 (5 bases). Germline CDR1 reads SGHRS; CDR2 reads YFSETQ. The CDR3 totals 14 residues. The V gene lost 5 bases and the J gene lost 6 bases, with 17 bases spanning the gap. The CDR3: CASSWDEGRDGYTF. As DNA, the CDR3 is TGCGCCAGCAGTTGGGATGAGGGACGGGATGGCTACACCTTC.

This sequence joins TRBV12-3 or TRBV12-4 and TRBJ2-3, with 10 positions matching TRBD2. The junction had 7 bases not matched to a gene; V was cut back by 6 bases and J by 4 bases. The CDR3 contains 15 residues. For the CDR3, the DNA is TGTGCCAGCAGACCAAGCGGGAGGGCCCCAGATACGCAGTATTTT. Amino acids: CASRPSGRAPDTQYF.

The J gene is TRBJ2-1, the V gene TRBV7-9; perhaps TRBD1 as D (7 bases). V was pared by 5 bases and J by 6 bases, with 17 bases between. From germline, CDR1 is SEHNR and CDR2 FQNEAQ (reference sequence). CDR3 length: 15 residues. The DNA of the CDR3 is TGTGCCAGCAGCAAGGGGGGCAGGGGGAGCAATGAGCAGTTCTTC. Translation gives CASSKGGRGSNEQFF.

This clonotype occurred many times. The chain links TRBV12-3 or TRBV12-4 to TRBJ2-2; unclear D gene. CDR3 length equals 12 residues. V lost 6 bases, J lost 8 bases, and 10 bases lay in between. CDR3 residues: CASSQTWGELFF. The CDR3 DNA reads TGTGCCAGCAGCCAGACCTGGGGGGAGCTGTTTTTT.

The gene calls are TRBV6-1 and TRBJ2-1; a possible D gene is TRBD2 (5 bases). The V gene's germline CDR1 is MNHNS and CDR2 SASEGT. The CDR3 length is 14 residues. V shed 10 bases and J shed 0 bases, with 13 bases lying between them. The CDR3 region is CATLKGDSYNEQFF. Written as DNA, the CDR3 is TGTGCCACCCTAAAGGGAGACTCCTACAATGAGCAGTTCTTC.